Below are 19 T cell receptor beta chains sequenced from a single sample in a study of cytomegalovirus exposure and HLA in healthy donors. Use of 60 Vbeta and 13 Jbeta primers characterized the PCR. The assay was immunoSEQ multiplex PCR, and TCRdb's table has in-frame clones only and misses some. The table has 78,000 or so clones, 62% seen once. Material for sequencing was PBMCs. The receptors originated from a male donor in good health and CMV-seropositive.

The chain links TRBV28 to TRBJ1-4; 10 bases are a match to TRBD1. The CDR3 sequence is 13 residues long. V gave up 8 bases and J gave up 16 bases; unmatched junction bases: 13. Germline V gene sequence: CDR1 MDHEN, CDR2 SYDVKM. As DNA, the CDR3 is TGTGCCAGCCGGGGACAGGGGACTATCCTCCCGTTTTTT. It translates to CASRGQGTILPFF. The full variable domain, completed using reference TRBV28 and TRBJ1-4, is DVKVTQSSRYLVKRTGEKVFLECVQDMDHENMFWYRQDPGLGLRLIYFSYDVKMKEKGDIPEGYSVSREKKERFSLILESASTNQTSMYLCASRGQGTILPFFGSGTQLSVL.

This clone was counted only a few times. V usage is TRBV6-5 and J usage is TRBJ2-5; D is ambiguous. The DNA end is more similar to TRBJ2-7, so the J call may be wrong. The CDR3 runs to 13 residues. CDR1 and CDR2 from the germline V gene are MNHEY and SVGAGI. CDR3 bases: TGTGCCAGCAGTTACGGAATTCACTACGAGCAGTACTTC. Its protein product is CASSYGIHYEQYF.

This clone was seen only a few times. This chain uses TRBV20-1 with TRBJ2-5; D gene uncertain. CDR3 length: 11 residues. V was shortened by 7 bases and J by 2 bases, with 8 bases between the two germline ends. CDR1 DFQATT and CDR2 SNEGSKA come from the germline V gene (reference sequence). In DNA form, the CDR3 reads TGCAGTGTGTCAGGTCAAGAGACCCAGTACTTC. This encodes CSVSGQETQYF.

This clone was seen a handful of times. V is TRBV5-8 and J is TRBJ2-5, with D maybe TRBD1 (5 bases). The CDR3 contains 13 residues. V was shortened by 4 bases and J by 2 bases, with 9 bases between the two germline ends. Germline CDR1 SGHTS, CDR2 YDEGEE. Here the CDR3 DNA reads TGTGCCAGCAGCCTAGACAGACAAGAGACCCAGTACTTC. This gives the protein CASSLDRQETQYF.

The chain uses TRBV29-1 and TRBJ1-2; 7 bases are shared with TRBD1. The germline gives CDR1 SQVTM, CDR2 ANQGSEA. This CDR3 is 16 amino acids long. V shed 1 base and J 3 bases; nucleotides not matched to a gene: 11. This CDR3 reads CSVEGAEGARDYGYTF. The CDR3 DNA reads as TGCAGCGTTGAAGGGGCGGAGGGGGCGCGGGACTATGGCTACACCTTC.

The chain uses TRBV9 and TRBJ2-1, with D possibly TRBD1 on 6 matching bases. The CDR3 length is 14 residues. Trimming took 4 bases from V and 6 from J, leaving 14 bases between them. Germline CDR1 SGDLS, CDR2 YYNGEE. In DNA form, the CDR3 reads TGTGCCAGCAGCCAACAGGGAGTCGTCAATGAGCAGTTCTTC. Translated, it gives CASSQQGVVNEQFF.

The sample holds a few counts of this clone. The chain employs TRBV5-4 and TRBJ1-2, with D possibly TRBD1 on 6 matching bases. The CDR3 has 13 amino acids. The V end was cut by 0 bases, the J end by 7 bases, with 10 bases between. Germline values: CDR1 SGHNT, CDR2 YYREEE (reference sequence). The CDR3 sequence is CASSLEARGGYTF. The CDR3 coding sequence is TGTGCCAGCAGCTTGGAGGCCAGGGGTGGCTACACCTTC.

This clone was observed a few times. The gene calls are TRBV9 and TRBJ2-1; 10 bases are shared with TRBD2. The CDR3 has 15 residues. Germline V lookup: CDR1 SGDLS, CDR2 YYNGEE. V was pared by 0 bases and J by 5 bases, with 2 bases of the junction left unmatched. The CDR3 sequence is CASSVASGSNNEQFF. In nucleotides, the CDR3 is TGTGCCAGCAGCGTAGCTAGCGGGAGCAACAATGAGCAGTTCTTC.

This rearrangement joins TRBV27 to TRBJ2-2; no firm D call. V gave up 1 base and J gave up 1 base, with 7 bases separating them. Germline values: CDR1 MNHEY, CDR2 SMNVEV (reference sequence). The CDR3 is 15 residues long. CDR3 sequence: CASSLYPENTGELFF. In nucleotides, the CDR3 is TGTGCCAGCAGTTTATACCCAGAGAACACCGGGGAGCTGTTTTTT.

The genes are TRBV20-1 and TRBJ1-2, with D tentatively TRBD1 (5 bases). This CDR3 has 11 amino acids. Germline V gene data show CDR1 as DFQATT and CDR2 as SNEGSKA (reference sequence). Trimming removed 2 bases at V and 7 bases at J, with 8 bases between. This CDR3 reads CSARWGGGYTF. In nucleotides, the CDR3 is TGCAGTGCTAGATGGGGGGGTGGCTACACCTTC.

V is TRBV6-6 and J is TRBJ1-1; 8 nucleotides agree with TRBD1. Per germline, CDR1 MNHNY and CDR2 SVGAGI (reference sequence). J lost 4 bases, V lost 6 bases, and 10 bases had no gene match. The CDR3 contains 15 residues. CDR3 in DNA: TGTGCCAGCAGCTCCCGGACAGGGATAATCACTGAAGCTTTCTTT. Residues: CASSSRTGIITEAFF.

The count of this clone is one. V gene TRBV5-6 combines with J gene TRBJ2-7; a weak D match, TRBD2 (7 bases). The length of the CDR3 is 14 residues. The germline V gene encodes CDR1 SGHDT and CDR2 YYEEEE. Trimming took 0 bases from V and 3 from J, leaving 10 bases between them. The chain's CDR3 is CASSLGGGGYEQYF. The CDR3 DNA is TGTGCCAGCAGCTTGGGGGGGGGCGGCTACGAGCAGTACTTC.

The rearrangement uses TRBV5-1 and TRBJ2-7; 7 nucleotides align to TRBD1. The CDR3 is 14 amino acids. Germline V gives CDR1 SGHRS, CDR2 YFSETQ. V gave up 3 bases and J gave up 2 bases; unmatched junction bases: 5. The CDR3 region is CASSWTGEAYEQYF. The CDR3 bases are TGCGCCAGCAGCTGGACAGGCGAGGCCTACGAGCAGTACTTC.

This chain connects TRBV10-1 to TRBJ2-2; 16 nucleotides line up with TRBD2. This CDR3 contains 19 residues. CDR1 and CDR2 (germline): WNHNN, SYGVQD (reference sequence). J lost 4 bases, V lost 4 bases, and 9 bases had no gene match. In DNA form, the CDR3 reads TGCGCCAGCAGTGCCCCGGGACTAGCGGGAGGGTGTACCACCGGGGAGCTGTTTTTT. This encodes CASSAPGLAGGCTTGELFF.

V is TRBV30 and J is TRBJ1-2; no definite D call. This CDR3 comprises 14 residues. Trimming took off 1 base at V and 8 bases at J, with 17 bases between the two ends. Looked up from germline, CDR1 is GTSNPN and CDR2 is SVGIG (reference sequence). The CDR3 DNA reads as TGTGCCTGGAGTGCCAGTCTGGCCCCTTACGGCTACACCTTC. Amino acid sequence: CAWSASLAPYGYTF.

The V gene is TRBV27, the J gene TRBJ1-6; TRBD1 agrees at 7 bases. V trimming: 2 bases; J trimming: 7 bases; junction bases outside the gene matches: 5. The V gene's germline CDR1 is MNHEY and CDR2 SMNVEV (reference sequence). This CDR3 region has 15 residues. In DNA form, the CDR3 reads TGTGCCAGCAGTTTAGGACAGGAGGGAAATTCACCCCTCCACTTT. Protein product: CASSLGQEGNSPLHF.

This clone showed up just once. The V and J genes are TRBV5-6 and TRBJ2-1, with D unclear. The CDR3 totals 15 residues. V was trimmed by 2 bases and J by 5 bases, leaving 14 bases between them. The germline gives CDR1 SGHDT, CDR2 YYEEEE. This chain's CDR3 is CASSFGLESDNEQFF. CDR3 DNA sequence: TGTGCCAGCAGCTTTGGGCTCGAATCTGACAATGAGCAGTTCTTC.

This clone came up a few times. J is TRBJ1-1 and V is TRBV7-6, with D maybe TRBD1 (6 bases). The germline CDR1 and CDR2 sequences are SGHVS and FNYEAQ. CDR3 length: 13 amino acids. V lost 5 bases to trimming and J lost 7 bases, with 14 bases between them. Written as DNA, the CDR3 is TGTGCCAGCAGCCCACAGGGCACGGGTGAAGCTTTCTTT. Amino acid sequence: CASSPQGTGEAFF.

Only a few counts were recorded for this clone. This rearrangement joins TRBV2 to TRBJ2-3; D is unresolved. This CDR3 is 13 amino acids long. The V and J ends lost 0 bases and 7 bases respectively, with 8 bases between them. CDR1 is SNHLY and CDR2 is FYNNEI in the germline V gene. The CDR3 protein is CASSEARSNTQYF. CDR3 in DNA: TGTGCCAGCAGTGAAGCGAGGAGTAATACGCAGTATTTT.